This TCR beta chain originates from a study of Tregs in tolerant kidney transplant recipients. Study-wide results and limits: Antigen-driven expansion was suggested because donor-specific Tregs expanded more than all Tregs in tolerant patients. Biological reproducibility was not directly addressed, but technical replication error appeared minimal.

The table came from immunoSEQ multiplex PCR; TCRdb's copy has only in-frame clones and leaves some out. In all, the sample yields 30,000 or so clones. This CDR3 comprises 16 residues. Germline V gives CDR1 GTSNPN, CDR2 SVGIG (reference sequence). The germline V and J ends were trimmed by 2 bases and 4 bases, with 17 bases remaining between them. For this clone: Its matching antigen is unknown. The DNA ends 3 residues before the CDR3 does, and the rest of the CDR3 is filled in from the germline J gene.

CD4+CD25+CD127- Tregs, CD4+CD25- non-Tregs, CD4 and CD8 cells were sorted. The clonotype was recovered from a human donor who received a combined kidney and bone marrow transplant. Sequences were derived from CD8+ T cells from blood, sampled before the transplant. The chain combines TRBV30 with TRBJ2-2; D gene ambiguous. The CDR3 loop reads CAWSTTQTSSTGELFF. The sequenced CDR3 bases are TGTGCCTGGAGTACTACCCAGACCTCGAGCACCGGGGAG. The full variable domain, completed using reference TRBV30 and TRBJ2-2, is SQTIHQWPATLVQPVGSPLSLECTVEGTSNPNLYWYRQAAGRGLQLLFYSVGIGQISSEVPQNLSASRPQDRQFILSSKKLLLSDSGFYLCAWSTTQTSSTGELFFGEGSRLTVL.